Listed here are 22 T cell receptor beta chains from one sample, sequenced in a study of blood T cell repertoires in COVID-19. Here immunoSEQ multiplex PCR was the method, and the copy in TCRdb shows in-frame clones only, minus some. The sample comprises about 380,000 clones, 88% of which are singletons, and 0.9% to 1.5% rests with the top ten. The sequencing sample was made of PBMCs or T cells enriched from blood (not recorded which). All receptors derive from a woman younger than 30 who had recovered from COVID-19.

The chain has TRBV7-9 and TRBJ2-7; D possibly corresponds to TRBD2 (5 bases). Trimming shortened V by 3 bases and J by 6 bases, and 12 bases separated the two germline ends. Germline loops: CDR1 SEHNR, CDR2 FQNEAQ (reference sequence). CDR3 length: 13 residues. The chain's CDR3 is CASSFGEGIEQYF. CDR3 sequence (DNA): TGTGCCAGCAGCTTCGGGGAAGGGATCGAGCAGTACTTC.

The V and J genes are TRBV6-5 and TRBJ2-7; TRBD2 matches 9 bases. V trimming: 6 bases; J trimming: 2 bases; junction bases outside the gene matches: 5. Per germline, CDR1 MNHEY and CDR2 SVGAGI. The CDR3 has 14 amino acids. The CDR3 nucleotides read TGTGCCAGCAGGATGACTAGCGGAGCCTACGAGCAGTACTTC. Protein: CASRMTSGAYEQYF.

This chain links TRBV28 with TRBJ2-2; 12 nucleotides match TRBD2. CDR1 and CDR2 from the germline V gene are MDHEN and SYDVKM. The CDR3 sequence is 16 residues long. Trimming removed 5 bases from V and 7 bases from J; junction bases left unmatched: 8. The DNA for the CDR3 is TGTGCCAGCAGTGCCCTAGCGGGGGGGCTCGACGGGGAGCTGTTTTTT. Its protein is CASSALAGGLDGELFF. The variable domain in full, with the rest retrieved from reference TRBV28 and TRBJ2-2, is DVKVTQSSRYLVKRTGEKVFLECVQDMDHENMFWYRQDPGLGLRLIYFSYDVKMKEKGDIPEGYSVSREKKERFSLILESASTNQTSMYLCASSALAGGLDGELFFGEGSRLTVL.

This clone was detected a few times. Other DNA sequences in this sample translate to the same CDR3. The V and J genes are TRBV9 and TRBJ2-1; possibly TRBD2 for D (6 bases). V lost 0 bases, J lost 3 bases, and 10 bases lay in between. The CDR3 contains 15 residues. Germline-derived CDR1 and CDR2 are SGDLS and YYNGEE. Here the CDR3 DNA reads TGTGCCAGCAGCGTAGGGCAGCGGGTCTACAATGAGCAGTTCTTC. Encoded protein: CASSVGQRVYNEQFF.

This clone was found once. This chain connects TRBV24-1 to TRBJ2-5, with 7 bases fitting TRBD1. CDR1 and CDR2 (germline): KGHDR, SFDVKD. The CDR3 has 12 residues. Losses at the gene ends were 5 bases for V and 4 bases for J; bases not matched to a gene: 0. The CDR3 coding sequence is TGTGCCACCAGTGCAGGGGGAGAGACCCAGTACTTC. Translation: CATSAGGETQYF.

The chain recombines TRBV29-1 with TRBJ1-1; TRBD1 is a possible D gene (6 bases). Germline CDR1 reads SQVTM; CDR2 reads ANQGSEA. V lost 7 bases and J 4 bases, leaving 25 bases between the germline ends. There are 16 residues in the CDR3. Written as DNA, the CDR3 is TGCAGCGGCCATCCCCCAGGAACAGGGAGGGGCACTGAAGCTTTCTTT. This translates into CSGHPPGTGRGTEAFF. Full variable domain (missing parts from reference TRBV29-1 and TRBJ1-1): SAVISQKPSRDICQRGTSLTIQCQVDSQVTMMFWYRQQPGQSLTLIATANQGSEATYESGFVIDKFPISRPNLTFSTLTVSNMSPEDSSIYLCSGHPPGTGRGTEAFFGQGTRLTVV.

CDR3 residues: CASSISGTGWNQPQHF. DNA of the CDR3: TGTGCCAGCAGCATCTCCGGGACAGGGTGGAATCAGCCCCAGCATTTT. This chain links TRBV28 with TRBJ1-5; the match to TRBD1 covers 9 bases. After removal of 6 bases from V and 4 bases from J, the junction contained 10 bases not matched to a gene. CDR1 MDHEN and CDR2 SYDVKM come from the germline V gene. The CDR3 consists of 16 residues. Using reference TRBV28 and TRBJ1-5 for the parts outside the CDR3, the full variable domain is DVKVTQSSRYLVKRTGEKVFLECVQDMDHENMFWYRQDPGLGLRLIYFSYDVKMKEKGDIPEGYSVSREKKERFSLILESASTNQTSMYLCASSISGTGWNQPQHFGDGTRLSIL.

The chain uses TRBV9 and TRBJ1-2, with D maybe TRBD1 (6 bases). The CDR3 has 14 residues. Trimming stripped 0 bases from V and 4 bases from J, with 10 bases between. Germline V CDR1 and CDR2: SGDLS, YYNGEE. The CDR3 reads CASSVVRGSYGYTF. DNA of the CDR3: TGTGCCAGCAGCGTAGTCAGGGGCTCCTATGGCTACACCTTC.

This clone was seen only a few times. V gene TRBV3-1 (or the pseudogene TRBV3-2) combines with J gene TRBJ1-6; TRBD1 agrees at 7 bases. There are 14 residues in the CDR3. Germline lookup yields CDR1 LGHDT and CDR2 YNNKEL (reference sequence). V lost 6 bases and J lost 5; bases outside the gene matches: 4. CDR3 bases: TGTGCCAGCAGGGCGGGACAGAATAATTCACCCCTCCACTTT. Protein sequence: CASRAGQNNSPLHF.

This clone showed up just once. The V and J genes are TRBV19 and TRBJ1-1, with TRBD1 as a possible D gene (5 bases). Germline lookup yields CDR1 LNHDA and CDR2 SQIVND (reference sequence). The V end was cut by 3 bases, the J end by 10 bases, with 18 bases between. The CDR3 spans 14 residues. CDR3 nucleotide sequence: TGTGCCAGTAGTATCCCCGACAGTAGCCTCGGAGCTTTCTTT. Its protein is CASSIPDSSLGAFF.

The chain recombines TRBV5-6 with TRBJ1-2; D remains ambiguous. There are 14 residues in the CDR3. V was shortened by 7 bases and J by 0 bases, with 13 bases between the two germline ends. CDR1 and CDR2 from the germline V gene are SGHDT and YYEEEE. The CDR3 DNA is TGTGCCAGCTCTACCGATCCGTCTAACTATGGCTACACCTTC. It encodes CASSTDPSNYGYTF.

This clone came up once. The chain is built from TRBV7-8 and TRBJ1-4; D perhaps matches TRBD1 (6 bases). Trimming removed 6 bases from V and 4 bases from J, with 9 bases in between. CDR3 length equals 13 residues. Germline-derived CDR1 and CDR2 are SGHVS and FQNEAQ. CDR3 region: CASRGHINEKLFF. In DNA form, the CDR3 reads TGTGCCAGCAGGGGACATATTAATGAAAAACTGTTTTTT.

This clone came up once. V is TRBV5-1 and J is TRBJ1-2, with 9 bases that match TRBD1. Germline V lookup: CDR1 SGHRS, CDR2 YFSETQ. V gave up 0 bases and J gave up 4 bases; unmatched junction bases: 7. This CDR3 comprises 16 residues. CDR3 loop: CASSLGRGQGAYGYTF. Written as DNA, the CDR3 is TGCGCCAGCAGCTTGGGTCGGGGACAGGGTGCCTATGGCTACACCTTC. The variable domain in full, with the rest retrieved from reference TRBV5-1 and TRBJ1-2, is KAGVTQTPRYLIKTRGQQVTLSCSPISGHRSVSWYQQTPGQGLQFLFEYFSETQRNKGNFPGRFSGRQFSNSRSEMNVSTLELGDSALYLCASSLGRGQGAYGYTFGSGTRLTVV.

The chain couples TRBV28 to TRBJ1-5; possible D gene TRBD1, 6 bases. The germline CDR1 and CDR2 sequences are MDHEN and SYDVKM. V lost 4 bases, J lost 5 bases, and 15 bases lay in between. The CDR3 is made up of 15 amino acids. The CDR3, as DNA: TGTGCCAGCAGTTCGGGGGGGGCTGACTATCAGCCCCAGCATTTT. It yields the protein CASSSGGADYQPQHF. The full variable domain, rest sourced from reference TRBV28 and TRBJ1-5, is DVKVTQSSRYLVKRTGEKVFLECVQDMDHENMFWYRQDPGLGLRLIYFSYDVKMKEKGDIPEGYSVSREKKERFSLILESASTNQTSMYLCASSSGGADYQPQHFGDGTRLSIL.

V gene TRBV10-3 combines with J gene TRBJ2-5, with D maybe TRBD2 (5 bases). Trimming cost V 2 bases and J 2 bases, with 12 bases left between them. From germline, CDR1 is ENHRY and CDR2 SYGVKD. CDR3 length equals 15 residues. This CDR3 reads CAISERSSAQETQYF. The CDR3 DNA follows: TGTGCCATCAGTGAGAGGAGTAGCGCTCAAGAGACCCAGTACTTC.

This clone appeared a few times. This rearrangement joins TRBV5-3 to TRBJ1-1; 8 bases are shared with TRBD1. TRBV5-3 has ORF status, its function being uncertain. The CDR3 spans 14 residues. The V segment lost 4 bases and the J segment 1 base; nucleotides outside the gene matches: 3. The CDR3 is CARSLGQGNTEAFF. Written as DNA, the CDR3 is TGTGCCAGAAGCCTTGGACAGGGGAACACTGAAGCTTTCTTT.

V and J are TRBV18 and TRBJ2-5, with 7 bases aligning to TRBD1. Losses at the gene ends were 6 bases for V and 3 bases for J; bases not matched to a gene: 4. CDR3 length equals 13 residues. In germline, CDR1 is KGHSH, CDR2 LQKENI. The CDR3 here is CASSHDREETQYF. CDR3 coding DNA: TGTGCCAGCTCTCACGACAGGGAAGAGACCCAGTACTTC.

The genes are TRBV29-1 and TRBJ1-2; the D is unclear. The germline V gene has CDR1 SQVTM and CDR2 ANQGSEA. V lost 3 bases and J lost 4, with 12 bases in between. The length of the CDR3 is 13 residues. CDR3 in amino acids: CSVDESGPYGYTF. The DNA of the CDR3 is TGCAGCGTTGACGAGTCAGGCCCCTATGGCTACACCTTC. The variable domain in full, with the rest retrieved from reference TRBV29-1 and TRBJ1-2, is SAVISQKPSRDICQRGTSLTIQCQVDSQVTMMFWYRQQPGQSLTLIATANQGSEATYESGFVIDKFPISRPNLTFSTLTVSNMSPEDSSIYLCSVDESGPYGYTFGSGTRLTVV.

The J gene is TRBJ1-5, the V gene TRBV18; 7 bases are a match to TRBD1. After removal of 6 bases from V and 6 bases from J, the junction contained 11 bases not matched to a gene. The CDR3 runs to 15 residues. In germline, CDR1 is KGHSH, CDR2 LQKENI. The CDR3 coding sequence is TGTGCCAGCTCTCGGACCGGGACAGCGGGTCAGCCCCAGCATTTT. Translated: CASSRTGTAGQPQHF.

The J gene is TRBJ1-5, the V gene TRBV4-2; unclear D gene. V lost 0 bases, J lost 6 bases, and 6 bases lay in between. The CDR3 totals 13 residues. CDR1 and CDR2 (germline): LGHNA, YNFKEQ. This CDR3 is CASSQDVGQPQHF. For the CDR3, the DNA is TGTGCCAGCAGCCAAGACGTCGGTCAGCCCCAGCATTTT.

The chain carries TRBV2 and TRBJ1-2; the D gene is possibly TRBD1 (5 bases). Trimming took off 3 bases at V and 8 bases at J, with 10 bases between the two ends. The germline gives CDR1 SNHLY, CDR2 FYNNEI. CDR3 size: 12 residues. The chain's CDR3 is CASSEGRAGYTF. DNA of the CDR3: TGTGCCAGCAGTGAGGGGCGTGCCGGCTACACCTTC.

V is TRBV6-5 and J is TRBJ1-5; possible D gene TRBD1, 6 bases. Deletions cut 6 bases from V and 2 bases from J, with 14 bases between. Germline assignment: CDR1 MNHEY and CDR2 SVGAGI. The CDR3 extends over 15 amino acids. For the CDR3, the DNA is TGTGCCAGCAGGGCAGGGGTTAACGGCAATCAGCCCCAGCATTTT. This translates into CASRAGVNGNQPQHF.